This T cell receptor (beta chain) was sequenced for a study of shared clonotypes between healthy human individuals. For the study at large: Researchers assigned three CD4 naive, three CD4 memory, two CD8 naive and one CD8 memory plate to each donor.

Regarding this clone: Its target is not known.

Germline-derived CDR1 and CDR2 are MNHEY and SVGAGI. V lost 1 base to trimming and J lost 3 bases, with 10 bases between them. This CDR3 is 15 amino acids long. Findings and limits, study-wide: Clonotype sharing among donors was expected to depend on sequencing depth.

Profiled with immunoSEQ multiplex PCR; TCRdb holds only in-frame clones, not every one. The sample contains about 2.3 million clones, 92% of which appear only once. The sequence was collected from a man between 18 and 35 years old in good health. Some clones in this sample may be carry-over from other donors' samples. The V call is TRBV6-5, the J call TRBJ1-3; D is uncertain. What was sequenced was naive CD4+ T cells from PBMCs. The subset: CD45RA+ positively selected. CDR3 amino acids: CASSYWGERGNTIYF. CDR3 coding DNA: TGTGCCAGCAGTTACTGGGGTGAGCGTGGAAACACCATATATTTT.